Sequencing of this TCR beta chain was carried out in a study of post-analysis software for immune sequencing data. The study, taken as a whole, reports: When patients were compared with controls, 4 or 5 TRBV segments were more frequent, TRBV5-6, TRBV5-1 and TRBV20-1 among them.

Incorporated into the TCR beta cDNA libraries were unique molecular identifiers, which served to reduce PCR and sequencing biases. Each CDR3 protein gets one entry after TCRdb re-called the PCR reads with MiXCR. The sample carries approximately 570,000 distinct CDR3 sequences, 44% recorded once. This CDR3 is built from 14 residues. V shed 4 bases and J 1 base; nucleotides not matched to a gene: 3. Points on this clonotype: What it binds is not known.

The receptor was derived from a girl under 18 with multiple sclerosis. The V call is TRBV12-3 or TRBV12-4, the J call TRBJ1-1; 7 bases are a match to TRBD1. The source material was blood. CDR3 loop: CASSWGQQNTEAFF. CDR3 DNA sequence: TGTGCCAGCAGTTGGGGACAGCAGAACACTGAAGCTTTCTTT.